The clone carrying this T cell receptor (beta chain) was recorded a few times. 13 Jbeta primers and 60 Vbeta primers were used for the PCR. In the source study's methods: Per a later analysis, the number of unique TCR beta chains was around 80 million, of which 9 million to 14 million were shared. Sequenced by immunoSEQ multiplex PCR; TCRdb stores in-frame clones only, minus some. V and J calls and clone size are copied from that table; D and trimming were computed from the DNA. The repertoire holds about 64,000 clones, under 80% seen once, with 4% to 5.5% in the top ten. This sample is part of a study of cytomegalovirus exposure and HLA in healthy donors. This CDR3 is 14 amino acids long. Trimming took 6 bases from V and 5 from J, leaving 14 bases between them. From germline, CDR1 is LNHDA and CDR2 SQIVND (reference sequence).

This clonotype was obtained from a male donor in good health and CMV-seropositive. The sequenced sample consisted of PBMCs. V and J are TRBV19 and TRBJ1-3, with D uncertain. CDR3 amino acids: CASSPPGERNTIYF. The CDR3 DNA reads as TGTGCCAGTAGCCCTCCGGGAGAGCGAAACACCATATATTTT.